This TCR beta chain was documented in a study of cytomegalovirus exposure and HLA in healthy donors. Unmatched junction bases numbered 9, after V lost 0 bases and J lost 2 bases. Germline CDR1 KGHSH, CDR2 LQKENI. CDR3 length: 17 amino acids. PCR employed 60 Vbeta and 13 Jbeta primers. Clones were sequenced by immunoSEQ multiplex PCR, and TCRdb holds only the in-frame ones, with some missing. The repertoire consists of over 150,000 clones, with 75% occurring once and the leading ten covering approximately 1.4%. The receptor was derived from a man between 18 and 29 years old in good health and CMV-seronegative. This chain uses TRBV18 with TRBJ2-7; 8 bases are shared with TRBD2. The sample taken for sequencing was PBMCs. As DNA, the CDR3 is TGTGCCAGCTCACCACCTATTCCCCGGGGGGGAACCTACGAGCAGTACTTC. It is translated as CASSPPIPRGGTYEQYF.